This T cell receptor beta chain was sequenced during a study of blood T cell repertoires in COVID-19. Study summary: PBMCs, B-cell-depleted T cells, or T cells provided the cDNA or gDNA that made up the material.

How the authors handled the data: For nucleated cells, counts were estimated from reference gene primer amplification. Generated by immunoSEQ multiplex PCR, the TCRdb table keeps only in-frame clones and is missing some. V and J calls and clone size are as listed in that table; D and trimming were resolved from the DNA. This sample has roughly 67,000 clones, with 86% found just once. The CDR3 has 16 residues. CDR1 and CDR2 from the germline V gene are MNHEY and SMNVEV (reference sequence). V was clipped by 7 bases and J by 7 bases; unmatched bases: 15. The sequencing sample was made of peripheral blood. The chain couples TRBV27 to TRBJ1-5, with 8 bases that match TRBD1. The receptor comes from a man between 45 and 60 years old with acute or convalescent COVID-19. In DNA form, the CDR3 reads TGTGCCAGCATGGGGTTTGGTGGACAGGGCGTGCAGCCCCAGCATTTT. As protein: CASMGFGGQGVQPQHF.